This is a list of T cell receptor beta chains from one sample in a study of T cell responses to AZD1222 COVID-19 vaccine. Method: immunoSEQ multiplex PCR; TCRdb's copy keeps in-frame clones and lacks some. This sample has about 180,000 clones, with around 88% found just once. The starting material was peripheral blood, obtained 28 days after the second AZD1222 dose. These receptors all come from an adult who received the AZD1222 COVID-19 vaccine. Each CDR3 is given with its conserved first and last residue. D genes are given only for firm matches. Clone size is not always given. Where it is, it says once, few, many or a class for expanded clones.

TRBV18,TRBJ2-3,TRBD2,-,CASSPGLEGTDTQYF,TGTGCCAGCTCGCCTGGACTAGAGGGCACAGATACGCAGTATTTT
TRBV27,TRBJ2-3,-,-,CASSLRTGWMSTDTQYF,TGTGCCAGCAGTTTACGCACAGGTTGGATGAGTACAGATACGCAGTATTTT
TRBV19,TRBJ1-2,-,once,CASSTTMGGYTF,TGTGCCAGTAGTACCACCATGGGAGGCTACACCTTC
TRBV29-1,TRBJ2-2,-,few,CSVDSSGTAGELFF,TGCAGCGTTGACTCAAGCGGGACAGCCGGGGAGCTGTTTTTT
TRBV5-8,TRBJ1-6,TRBD1,-,CASSAGQGADSPLHF,TGTGCCAGCAGCGCGGGACAGGGGGCTGATTCACCCCTCCACTTT
TRBV5-4,TRBJ1-3,-,-,CASSLPGAGNTIYF,TGTGCCAGCAGCTTGCCAGGGGCTGGAAACACCATATATTTT
TRBV5-1,TRBJ2-2,-,-,CASSLAAGGAGSGELFF,TGCGCCAGCAGCTTGGCCGCAGGAGGTGCCGGCTCAGGGGAGCTGTTTTTT
TRBV6-5,TRBJ1-1,-,-,CASSLTVQEAFF,TGTGCCAGCAGCCTGACAGTCCAGGAAGCTTTCTTT
TRBV19,TRBJ1-5,TRBD1,-,CASSIARGDNQPQHF,TGTGCCAGTAGTATAGCCAGGGGGGACAATCAGCCCCAGCATTTT
TRBV5-6,TRBJ1-5,-,-,CASSRGGSPPQHF,TGTGCCAGCAGCCGGGGTGGCAGCCCGCCCCAGCATTTT
TRBV10-2,TRBJ2-7,TRBD2,-,CASSGGSSYEQYF,TGCGCCAGCAGCGGGGGGAGCTCCTACGAGCAGTACTTC
TRBV30,TRBJ1-2,TRBD1,-,CAWSVYPGGGYTF,TGTGCCTGGAGTGTATATCCAGGGGGCGGCTACACCTTC
TRBV7-7,TRBJ2-7,TRBD1,-,CASSPQTGSYEQYF,TGTGCTAGCAGCCCCCAGACAGGGTCCTACGAGCAGTACTTC
TRBV5-1,TRBJ2-1,-,-,CASSLDGPGSGEQFF,TGCGCCAGCAGCTTGGATGGACCAGGGTCAGGTGAGCAGTTCTTC
TRBV11-2,TRBJ2-7,-,-,CASSAGTGYLSSYEQYF,TGTGCCAGCAGCGCGGGGACCGGATATTTGAGCTCCTACGAGCAGTACTTC
TRBV7-9,TRBJ2-5,TRBD2,-,CASSSYRTSGQETQYF,TGTGCCAGCAGCTCCTACCGGACTAGCGGGCAAGAGACCCAGTACTTC
TRBV18,TRBJ1-5,-,-,CASSLTENQPQHF,TGTGCCAGCTCACTTACAGAGAATCAGCCCCAGCATTTT
TRBV3-1/TRBV3-2,TRBJ1-4,-,-,CASSQVGQLNEKLFF,TGTGCCAGCAGCCAAGTCGGACAGCTCAATGAAAAACTGTTTTTT
TRBV7-8,TRBJ1-4,-,-,CASREPGVATNEKLFF,TGTGCCAGCAGGGAACCGGGAGTTGCAACTAATGAAAAACTGTTTTTT
TRBV5-1,TRBJ2-2,TRBD1,-,CASSLALGTGFLTGELFF,TGCGCCAGCAGCTTGGCCCTCGGGACAGGGTTCTTGACCGGGGAGCTGTTTTTT
TRBV11-3,TRBJ2-1,TRBD1,-,CASSPGQGAGEQFF,TGTGCCAGCAGCCCGGGACAGGGGGCTGGTGAGCAGTTCTTC
TRBV7-9,TRBJ1-4,-,-,CASSFGGPEKLFF,TGTGCCAGCAGCTTCGGGGGCCCTGAAAAACTGTTTTTT
TRBV5-3,TRBJ2-7,TRBD2,-,CARSSGLAGRYEQYF,TGTGCCAGAAGCTCAGGACTAGCGGGGCGCTACGAGCAGTACTTC
TRBV2,TRBJ2-5,-,-,CASSRTTLETQYF,TGTGCCAGCAGTCGGACTACTCTCGAGACCCAGTACTTC
TRBV11-2,TRBJ2-7,TRBD1,-,CASSLTGQGAYEQYF,TGTGCCAGCAGCTTGACGGGACAGGGTGCCTACGAGCAGTACTTC
TRBV19,TRBJ1-3,-,once,CASILRQHSGNTIYF,TGTGCCAGTATCCTACGACAGCACTCTGGAAACACCATATATTTT
TRBV9,TRBJ2-2,TRBD1,-,CASSLRGHNTGELFF,TGTGCCAGCAGCCTCAGGGGGCATAACACCGGGGAGCTGTTTTTT
TRBV6-6,TRBJ2-6,-,-,CASSYSTGANVLTF,TGTGCCAGCAGTTACTCGACTGGGGCCAACGTCCTGACTTTC
TRBV6-5,TRBJ2-1,-,-,CASGGFDNEQFF,TGTGCCAGCGGGGGGTTTGACAATGAGCAGTTCTTC
TRBV7-6,TRBJ2-2,TRBD1,-,CASSLMTGGNTGELFF,TGTGCCAGCAGCTTAATGACAGGGGGCAACACCGGGGAGCTGTTTTTT
TRBV4-1,TRBJ1-4,-,-,CASSPRAGGEKLFF,TGCGCCAGCAGCCCCCGCGCGGGGGGGGAAAAACTGTTTTTT
TRBV10-3,TRBJ1-2,-,-,CAISRDTKSDGYTF,TGTGCCATCAGCCGGGACACCAAATCGGATGGCTACACCTTC
TRBV6-2/TRBV6-3,TRBJ1-4,-,-,CASSYRVATNEKLFF,TGTGCCAGCAGTTACCGGGTTGCAACTAATGAAAAACTGTTTTTT
TRBV2,TRBJ2-7,-,-,CASRPYSYEQYF,TGTGCCAGCAGACCATATAGCTACGAGCAGTACTTC
TRBV11-2,TRBJ2-3,TRBD1,-,CASSFLTGLDTQYF,TGTGCCAGCAGCTTTTTGACAGGGTTAGATACGCAGTATTTT
TRBV7-3,TRBJ1-2,TRBD1,-,CASSPQGGSSIYGYTF,TGTGCCAGCAGCCCCCAGGGGGGCAGCTCAATCTATGGCTACACCTTC
TRBV7-8,TRBJ1-2,-,-,CASSLEHPTGRYGYTF,TGTGCCAGCAGCTTAGAACACCCAACAGGTAGGTATGGCTACACCTTC